This T cell receptor (beta chain) was identified during a study of beta chain features in type 1 diabetes (dated by TCRdb to 2016 to 2018). Background on the whole study: Patients and healthy donors did not differ in mean age, gender distribution, total cell number or subset yield. A total of about 100,000,000 sorted cells were examined across all samples, and RNA yield correlated strongly with the number of cells per subset. The study compared the TCRB repertoires of sorted circulating CD4+ T cell subsets in recently diagnosed type 1 diabetes patients with those in matched healthy donors. Naive and central memory subsets were obtained from all 30 or so donors, but regulatory and stem cell-like memory subsets were isolated from only 8 patients and about 8 healthy donors. What the authors observed across the whole study: The naive, central memory and regulatory TCRB repertoires appeared to resemble one another more closely among patients than among healthy donors. Patients with type 1 diabetes made fewer insertions and deleted more nucleotides at VDJ recombination sites, implying thymic rearrangement abnormalities. In all four CD4+ subsets, TCRB CDR3 length was moderately but significantly shorter in type 1 diabetes patients. Because small numbers of individuals were included in the HLA sub-analyses, any influence of HLA type on TCRB rearrangement was left unresolved. PCR might favor shorter templates, but patient and control samples were amplified and corrected together, so any skew would affect both groups equally. Because cDNA rather than genomic DNA was sequenced, highly expressing activated cells could have been over-represented, although no difference in activation and CD3 levels was found between groups.

CDR1 and CDR2, looked up from the germline V gene, are SGHRS and YFSETQ. Trimming takes 5 bases from V and 2 bases from J, and the germline ends sit 7 bases apart. The CDR3, from cysteine to phenylalanine, totals 12 residues. Only the CDR3 part of the read is kept: 36 bases, read in frame from the first base. Each donor gave one peripheral blood draw, about 110 mL on average, collected into heparinised tubes. Naive, central memory, regulatory and stem cell-like memory CD4+ T cells were sorted on a BD FACSAria II using a panel including CD45RO, CCR7, CD25, CD127, CD95 and CD27. A purity above 95% was achieved for all sorted populations. PBMCs were separated immediately by Lymphoprep density gradient centrifugation and were stained directly, without being cultured. So that batch effects would be minimized, each experiment stained and sorted samples in pairs, pairing one healthy donor with one patient.

For this clone: Which antigen it targets is not known. The input lacks base qualities; no much larger clone sits a single base away.

The entire amount of isolated RNA was reverse transcribed using the High Capacity cDNA Reverse Transcription Kit, so the sequenced TCRB transcripts were expressed ones. Deep immunoSEQ sequencing was applied to naive, central memory and regulatory T cell samples, giving an average of roughly 3.3 million total reads per sample. After sorted cells were lysed in RLT buffer, RNA was extracted with DNase-treated RNeasy Micro or Mini kits, with the choice depending on cell number. Each cell subset was processed on its own to prevent cross-contamination, while patient and healthy donor samples were processed together. The immunoSEQ multiplex PCR was used to amplify TCRB sequences from cDNA, yielding 87-bp fragments that span the CDR3 region. Sequencing of the amplicons was done on the Illumina HiSeq platform. Per the source publication's procedure: PCR bias was corrected computationally using synthetic template baselines, and reads within Hamming distance 2 were collapsed, with unmergeable singletons discarded. Reads were aligned against IMGT so that V, D and J genes, CDR3 length and insertions or deletions at six rearrangement sites could be assigned. Within each subset, clonotype counts were normalized to the number of sorted cells before true diversity and Gini coefficients were calculated with the tcR R package. The overlap coefficient, calculated on TCRB nucleotide sequences, was used to quantify repertoire sharing. Out-of-frame TCRB sequences from naive cells were analyzed to stand in for the pre-selection repertoire. The immuneACCESS repertoire file appears here via TCRdb, limited to in-frame rearrangements. These files lack a portion of the clones; in checked studies, under half of the deficit traces to unresolved V genes, and the cause of the others is not known. D and trimming were read from the DNA, whereas the V and J calls and clone size are those reported in that table. The sample table holds hundreds of thousands of clones, of which under 15% were seen once. Less than 0.025% of the sample lies in the top ten.

The chain couples TRBV5-1 to TRBJ2-5; no D segment can be confidently identified. Sequencing input: naive CD4+ T cells from blood. Per the publication, the cell subset or site label means: true naive CD4+ T cells. This sequence was found in a man between 18 and 29 years old with type 1 diabetes. The nucleotide sequence is given as TGCGCCAGCAGGGCTGCACAAGAGACCCAGTACTTC. This gives the protein CASRAAQETQYF.